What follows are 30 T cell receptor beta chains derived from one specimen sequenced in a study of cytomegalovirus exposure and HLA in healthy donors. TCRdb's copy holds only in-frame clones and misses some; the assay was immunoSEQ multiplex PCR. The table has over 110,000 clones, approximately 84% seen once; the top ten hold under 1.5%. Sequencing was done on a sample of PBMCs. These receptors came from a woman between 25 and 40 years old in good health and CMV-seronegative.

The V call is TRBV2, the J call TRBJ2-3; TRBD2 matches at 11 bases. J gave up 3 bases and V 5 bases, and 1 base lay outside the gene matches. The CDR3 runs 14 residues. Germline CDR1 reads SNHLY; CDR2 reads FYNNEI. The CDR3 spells CASSLAGGTDTQYF. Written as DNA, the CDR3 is TGTGCCAGCAGTTTAGCGGGGGGGACAGATACGCAGTATTTT.

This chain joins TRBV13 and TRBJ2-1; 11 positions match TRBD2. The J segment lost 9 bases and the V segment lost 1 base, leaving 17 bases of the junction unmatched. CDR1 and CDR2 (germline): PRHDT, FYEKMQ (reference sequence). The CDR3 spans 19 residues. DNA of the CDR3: TGTGCCAGCAGCTTAGTAAGTCCGCTAGCGGGGGGCCAGCTAGTTGAGCAGTTCTTC. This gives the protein CASSLVSPLAGGQLVEQFF. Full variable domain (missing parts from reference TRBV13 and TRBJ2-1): AAGVIQSPRHLIKEKRETATLKCYPIPRHDTVYWYQQGPGQDPQFLISFYEKMQSDKGSIPDRFSAQQFSDYHSELNMSSLELGDSALYFCASSLVSPLAGGQLVEQFFGPGTRLTVL.

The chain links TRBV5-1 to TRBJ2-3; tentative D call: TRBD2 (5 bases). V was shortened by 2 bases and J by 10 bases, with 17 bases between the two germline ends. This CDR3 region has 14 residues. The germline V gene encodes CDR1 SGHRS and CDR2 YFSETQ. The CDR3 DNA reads TGCGCCAGCAGCTTAGGGCTAGCAGAGGGATCGCAGTATTTT. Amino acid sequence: CASSLGLAEGSQYF.

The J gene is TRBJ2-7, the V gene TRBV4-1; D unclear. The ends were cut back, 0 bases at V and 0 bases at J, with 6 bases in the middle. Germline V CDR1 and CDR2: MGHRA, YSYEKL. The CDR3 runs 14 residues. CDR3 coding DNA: TGCGCCAGCAGCCAAGACCCCAACTCCTACGAGCAGTACTTC. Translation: CASSQDPNSYEQYF.

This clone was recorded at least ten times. The CDR3 here is CASSDPGADWMAFF. The CDR3 nucleotides read TGTGCCAGCAGTGATCCAGGGGCGGACTGGATGGCTTTCTTT. The chain links TRBV2 to TRBJ1-1, with a possible D match to TRBD1 (6 bases). Deletions cut 3 bases from V and 11 bases from J, with 19 bases between. This CDR3 contains 14 residues. Germline CDR1 is SNHLY and CDR2 is FYNNEI.

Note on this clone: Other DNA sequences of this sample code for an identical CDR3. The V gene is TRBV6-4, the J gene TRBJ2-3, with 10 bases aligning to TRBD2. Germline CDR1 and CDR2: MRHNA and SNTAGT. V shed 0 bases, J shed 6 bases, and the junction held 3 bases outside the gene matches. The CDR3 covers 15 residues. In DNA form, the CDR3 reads TGTGCCAGCAGTGACTCAAGCGGGGGGGCCGATACGCAGTATTTT. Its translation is CASSDSSGGADTQYF.

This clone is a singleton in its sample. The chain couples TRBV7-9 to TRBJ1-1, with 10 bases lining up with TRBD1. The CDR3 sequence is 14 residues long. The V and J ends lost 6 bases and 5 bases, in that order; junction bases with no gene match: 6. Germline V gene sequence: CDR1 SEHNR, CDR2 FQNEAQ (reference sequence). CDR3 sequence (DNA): TGTGCCAGCAGGGGGACAGGGGTTGTTACTGAAGCTTTCTTT. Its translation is CASRGTGVVTEAFF.

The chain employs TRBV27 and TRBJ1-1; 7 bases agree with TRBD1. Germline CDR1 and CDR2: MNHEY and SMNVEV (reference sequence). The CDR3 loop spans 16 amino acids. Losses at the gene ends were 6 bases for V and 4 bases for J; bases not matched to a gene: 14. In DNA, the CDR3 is TGTGCCAGCAGCTCAATACGCAGACAGGGCACCACTGAAGCTTTCTTT. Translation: CASSSIRRQGTTEAFF.

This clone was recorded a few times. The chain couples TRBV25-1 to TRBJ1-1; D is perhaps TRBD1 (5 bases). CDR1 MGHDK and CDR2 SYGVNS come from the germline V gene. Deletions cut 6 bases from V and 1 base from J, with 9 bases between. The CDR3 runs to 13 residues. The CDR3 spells CASSPGQNTEAFF. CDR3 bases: TGTGCCAGCAGCCCCGGACAGAACACTGAAGCTTTCTTT.

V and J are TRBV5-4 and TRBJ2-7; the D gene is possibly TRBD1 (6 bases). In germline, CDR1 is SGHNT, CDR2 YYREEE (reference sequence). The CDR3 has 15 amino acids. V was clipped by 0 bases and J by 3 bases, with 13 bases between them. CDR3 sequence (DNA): TGTGCCAGCAGCTTGGCTGGGGGCCGAAGCTACGAGCAGTACTTC. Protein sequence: CASSLAGGRSYEQYF. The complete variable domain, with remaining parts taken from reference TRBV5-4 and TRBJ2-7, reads ETGVTQSPTHLIKTRGQQVTLRCSSQSGHNTVSWYQQALGQGPQFIFQYYREEENGRGNFPPRFSGLQFPNYSSELNVNALELDDSALYLCASSLAGGRSYEQYFGPGTRLTVT.

The CDR3 DNA sequence: TGTGCCAGCAGCCTCGGCGGGGACTACGAGCAGTACTTC. Amino acid sequence: CASSLGGDYEQYF. The chain has TRBV11-2 and TRBJ2-7; the D gene is possibly TRBD2 (6 bases). The CDR3 is made up of 13 amino acids. Germline-derived CDR1 and CDR2 are SGHAT and FQNNGV. The ends were cut back, 5 bases at V and 3 bases at J, with 11 bases in the middle.

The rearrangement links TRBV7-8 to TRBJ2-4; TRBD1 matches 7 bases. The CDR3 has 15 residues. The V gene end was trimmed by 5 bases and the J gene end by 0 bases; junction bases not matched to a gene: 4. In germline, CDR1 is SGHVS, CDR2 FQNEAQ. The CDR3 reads CASSPGQLAKNIQYF. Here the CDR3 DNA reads TGTGCCAGCAGCCCGGGACAGTTAGCCAAAAACATTCAGTACTTC.

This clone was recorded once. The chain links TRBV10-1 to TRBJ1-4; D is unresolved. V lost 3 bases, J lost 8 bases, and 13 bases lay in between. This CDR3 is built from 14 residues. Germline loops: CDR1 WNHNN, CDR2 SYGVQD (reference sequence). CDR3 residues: CASSDGGLTEKLFF. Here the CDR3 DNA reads TGCGCCAGCAGTGATGGAGGTTTAACGGAAAAACTGTTTTTT.

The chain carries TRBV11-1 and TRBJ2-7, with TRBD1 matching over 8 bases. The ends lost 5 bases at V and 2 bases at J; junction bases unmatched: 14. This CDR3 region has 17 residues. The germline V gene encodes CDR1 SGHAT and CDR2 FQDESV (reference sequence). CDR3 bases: TGTGCCAGCAGCACAACCCGGGACAGGCACCCACCCTACGAGCAGTACTTC. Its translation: CASSTTRDRHPPYEQYF. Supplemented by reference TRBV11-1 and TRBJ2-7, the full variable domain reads EAEVAQSPRYKITEKSQAVAFWCDPISGHATLYWYRQILGQGPELLVQFQDESVVDDSQLPKDRFSAERLKGVDSTLKIQPAELGDSAMYLCASSTTRDRHPPYEQYFGPGTRLTVT.

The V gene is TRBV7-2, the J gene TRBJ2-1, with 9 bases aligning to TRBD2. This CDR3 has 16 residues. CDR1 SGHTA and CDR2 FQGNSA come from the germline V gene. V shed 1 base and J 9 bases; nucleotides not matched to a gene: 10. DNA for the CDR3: TGTGCCAGCAGCTTAGTTGGCGGGGGGGGCATTGGTGAGCAGTTCTTC. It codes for CASSLVGGGGIGEQFF.

CDR3 bases: TGTGCCAGCAGTTACTCGCGCGGGTCTTACACCGGGGAGCTGTTTTTT. It translates to CASSYSRGSYTGELFF. The rearrangement joins TRBV6-5 to TRBJ2-2, with D perhaps TRBD2 (5 bases). This CDR3 is built from 16 residues. Trimming took off 0 bases at V and 3 bases at J, with 11 bases between the two ends. Germline CDR1 MNHEY, CDR2 SVGAGI.

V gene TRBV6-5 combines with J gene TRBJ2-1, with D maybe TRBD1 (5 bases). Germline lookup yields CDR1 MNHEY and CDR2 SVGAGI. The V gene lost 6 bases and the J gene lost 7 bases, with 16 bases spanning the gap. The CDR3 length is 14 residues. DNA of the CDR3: TGTGCCAGCAGAAGAAGCCAGGGAAGTAATGAGCAGTTCTTC. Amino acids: CASRRSQGSNEQFF.

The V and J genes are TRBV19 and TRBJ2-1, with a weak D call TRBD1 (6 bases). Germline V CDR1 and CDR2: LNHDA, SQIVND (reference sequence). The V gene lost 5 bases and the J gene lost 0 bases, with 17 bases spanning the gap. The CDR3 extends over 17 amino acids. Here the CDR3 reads CASSARTAKSSYNEQFF. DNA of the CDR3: TGTGCCAGTAGTGCCCGGACAGCAAAAAGCTCCTACAATGAGCAGTTCTTC.

The CDR3 loop reads CASSARDRGEDTQYF. Here the CDR3 DNA reads TGTGCCAGCAGCGCCCGGGACAGGGGAGAAGATACGCAGTATTTT. V gene TRBV7-9 combines with J gene TRBJ2-3; 10 nucleotides line up with TRBD1. Germline lookup yields CDR1 SEHNR and CDR2 FQNEAQ (reference sequence). CDR3 size: 15 residues. Germline trimming cut 5 bases from V and 5 bases from J; bases unmatched to any gene: 7.

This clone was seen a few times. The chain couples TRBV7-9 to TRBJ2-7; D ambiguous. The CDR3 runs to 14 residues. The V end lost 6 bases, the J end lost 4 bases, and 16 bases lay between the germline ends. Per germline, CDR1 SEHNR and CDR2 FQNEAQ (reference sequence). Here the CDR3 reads CASRAHPSPYEQYF. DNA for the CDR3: TGTGCCAGCAGAGCTCACCCAAGCCCGTACGAGCAGTACTTC.

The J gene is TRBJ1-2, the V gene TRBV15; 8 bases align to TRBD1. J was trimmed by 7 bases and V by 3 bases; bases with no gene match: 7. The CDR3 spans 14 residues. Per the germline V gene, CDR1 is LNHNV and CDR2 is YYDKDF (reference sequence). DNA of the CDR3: TGTGCCACCAGCAGGGCACAGGGGGAAGGTGGCTACACCTTC. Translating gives CATSRAQGEGGYTF.

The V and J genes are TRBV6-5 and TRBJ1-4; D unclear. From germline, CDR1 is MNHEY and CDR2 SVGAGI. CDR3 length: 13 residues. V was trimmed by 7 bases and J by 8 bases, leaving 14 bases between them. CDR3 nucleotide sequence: TGTGCCAGCAAGAGCAATCTCGGGGAAAAACTGTTTTTT. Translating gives CASKSNLGEKLFF.

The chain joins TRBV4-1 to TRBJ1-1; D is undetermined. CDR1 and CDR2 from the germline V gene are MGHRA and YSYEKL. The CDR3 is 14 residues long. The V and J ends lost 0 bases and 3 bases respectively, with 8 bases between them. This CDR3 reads CASSQEVGYTEAFF. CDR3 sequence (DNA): TGCGCCAGCAGCCAAGAAGTCGGGTACACTGAAGCTTTCTTT.

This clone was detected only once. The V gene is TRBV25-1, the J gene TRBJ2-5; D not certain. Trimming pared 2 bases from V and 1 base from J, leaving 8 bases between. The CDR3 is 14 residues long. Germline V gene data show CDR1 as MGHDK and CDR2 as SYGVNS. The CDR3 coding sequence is TGTGCCAGCAGTGAAGTCGAGGCCCAAGAGACCCAGTACTTC. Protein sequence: CASSEVEAQETQYF.

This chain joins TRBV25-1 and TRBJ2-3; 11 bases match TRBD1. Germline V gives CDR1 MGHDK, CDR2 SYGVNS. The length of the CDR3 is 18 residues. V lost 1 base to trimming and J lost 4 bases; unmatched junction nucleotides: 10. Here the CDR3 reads CASSESDRGRISADTQYF. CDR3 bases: TGTGCCAGCAGTGAATCGGACAGGGGGCGCATAAGCGCAGATACGCAGTATTTT.

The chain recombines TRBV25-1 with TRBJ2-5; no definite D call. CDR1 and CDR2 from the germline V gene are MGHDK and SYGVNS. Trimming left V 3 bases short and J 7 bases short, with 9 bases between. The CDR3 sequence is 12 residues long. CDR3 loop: CASSEGLGTQYF. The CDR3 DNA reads TGTGCCAGCAGTGAGGGTCTAGGGACCCAGTACTTC.

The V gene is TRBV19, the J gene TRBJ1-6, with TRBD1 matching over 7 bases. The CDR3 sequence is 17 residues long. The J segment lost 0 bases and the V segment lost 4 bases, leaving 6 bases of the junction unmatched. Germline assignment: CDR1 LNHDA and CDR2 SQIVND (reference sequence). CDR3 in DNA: TGTGCCAGTAGTACCACAGGGGCATACTCCTATAATTCACCCCTCCACTTT. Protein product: CASSTTGAYSYNSPLHF.

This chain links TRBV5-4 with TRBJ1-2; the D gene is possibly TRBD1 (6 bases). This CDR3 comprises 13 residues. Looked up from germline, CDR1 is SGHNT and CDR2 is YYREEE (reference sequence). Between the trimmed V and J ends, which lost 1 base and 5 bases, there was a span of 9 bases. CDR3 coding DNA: TGTGCCAGCAGCTTGCAGGGGTCTTATGGCTACACCTTC. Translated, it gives CASSLQGSYGYTF.

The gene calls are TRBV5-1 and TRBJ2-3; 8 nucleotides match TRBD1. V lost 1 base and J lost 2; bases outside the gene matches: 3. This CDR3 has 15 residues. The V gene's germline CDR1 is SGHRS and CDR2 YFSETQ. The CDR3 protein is CASSLTGGYTDTQYF. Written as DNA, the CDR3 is TGCGCCAGCAGCTTGACAGGGGGATACACAGATACGCAGTATTTT.

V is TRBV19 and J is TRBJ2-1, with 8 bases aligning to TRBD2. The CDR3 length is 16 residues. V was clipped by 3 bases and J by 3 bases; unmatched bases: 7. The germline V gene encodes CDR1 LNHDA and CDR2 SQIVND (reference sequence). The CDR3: CASSITQRGIYNEQFF. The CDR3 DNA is TGTGCCAGTAGTATCACGCAGCGGGGGATCTACAATGAGCAGTTCTTC.